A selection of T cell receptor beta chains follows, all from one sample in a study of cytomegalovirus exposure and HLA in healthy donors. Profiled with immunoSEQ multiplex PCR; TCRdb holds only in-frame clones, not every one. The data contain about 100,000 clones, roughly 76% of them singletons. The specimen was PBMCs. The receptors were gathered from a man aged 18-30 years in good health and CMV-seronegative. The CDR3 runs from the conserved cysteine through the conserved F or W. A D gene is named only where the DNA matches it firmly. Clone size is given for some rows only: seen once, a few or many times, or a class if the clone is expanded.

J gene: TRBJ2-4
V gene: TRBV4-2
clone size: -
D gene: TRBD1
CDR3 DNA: TGTGCCAGCAGCCAAGAGGCGGGACAGGGGTTAAACATTCAGTACTTC
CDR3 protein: CASSQEAGQGLNIQYF

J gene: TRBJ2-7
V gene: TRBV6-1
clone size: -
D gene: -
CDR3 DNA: TGTGCCAGCAGTGAAGGGCAGGGTTCCTACGAGCAGTACTTC
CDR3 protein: CASSEGQGSYEQYF

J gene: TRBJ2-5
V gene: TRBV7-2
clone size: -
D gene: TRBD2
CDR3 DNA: TGTGCCAGCAGCTTAGCGCTTCGGGGGGGGGTCCAAGAGACCCAGTACTTC
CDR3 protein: CASSLALRGGVQETQYF

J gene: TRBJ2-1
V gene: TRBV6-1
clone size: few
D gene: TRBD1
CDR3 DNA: TGTGCCAGCAGTGACCCCGGGGACAGGGTCTCCTACAATGAGCAGTTCTTC
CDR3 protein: CASSDPGDRVSYNEQFF

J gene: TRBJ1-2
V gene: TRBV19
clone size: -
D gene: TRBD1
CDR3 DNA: TGTGCCAGTAGTGCGGGACAGGGGGCGCCGGGTGGCTACACCTTC
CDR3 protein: CASSAGQGAPGGYTF

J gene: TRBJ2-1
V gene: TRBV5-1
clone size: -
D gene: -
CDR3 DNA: TGCGCCAGCAGCCCCAGGGGCCCCTCCTACAATGAGCAGTTCTTC
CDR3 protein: CASSPRGPSYNEQFF

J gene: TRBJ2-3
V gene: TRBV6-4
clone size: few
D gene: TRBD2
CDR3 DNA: TGTGCCAGCAGTGACTCAGCTAGCGGCGGCACAGATACGCAGTATTTT
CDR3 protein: CASSDSASGGTDTQYF

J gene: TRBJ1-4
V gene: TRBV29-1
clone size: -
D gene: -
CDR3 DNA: TGCAGCTACAGGGATGCAACTAATGAAAAACTGTTTTTT
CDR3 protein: CSYRDATNEKLFF

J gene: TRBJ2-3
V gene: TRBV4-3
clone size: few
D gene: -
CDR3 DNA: TGCGCCAGCAGCCGAACCGGGGGGCCCACAGATACGCAGTATTTT
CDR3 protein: CASSRTGGPTDTQYF

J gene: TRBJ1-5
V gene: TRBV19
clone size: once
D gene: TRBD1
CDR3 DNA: TGTGCCAGTAGTAGGGACAGGATTAATCAGCCCCAGCATTTT
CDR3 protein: CASSRDRINQPQHF

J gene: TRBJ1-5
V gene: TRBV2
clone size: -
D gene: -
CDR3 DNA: TGTGCCAGCAGAAGGGACATTCACAATCAGCCCCAGCATTTT
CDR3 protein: CASRRDIHNQPQHF

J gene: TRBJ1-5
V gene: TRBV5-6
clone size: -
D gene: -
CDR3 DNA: TGTGCCAGCAGCTTGGAACCCACAGGGATTAGCAATCAGCCCCAGCATTTT
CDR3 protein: CASSLEPTGISNQPQHF

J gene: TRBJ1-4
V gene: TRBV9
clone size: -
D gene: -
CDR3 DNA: TGTGCCAGCAGCGTAGAGGGTACAGGGCGACGAGAAAAACTGTTTTTT
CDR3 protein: CASSVEGTGRREKLFF

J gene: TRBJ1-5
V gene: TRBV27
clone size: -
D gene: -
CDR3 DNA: TGTGCCAGCAGCGTGACCCCCCAGAGGGCCCAGCATTTT
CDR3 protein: CASSVTPQRAQHF

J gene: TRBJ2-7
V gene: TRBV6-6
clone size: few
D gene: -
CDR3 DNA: TGTGCCAGCAGTTACCCCCAGGGAAGTCCCTACGAGCAGTACTTC
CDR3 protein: CASSYPQGSPYEQYF

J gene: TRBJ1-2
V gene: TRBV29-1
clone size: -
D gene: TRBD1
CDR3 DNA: TGCAGCGTTGAAGACCCCGGGACAGGGGTAGGCTACACCTTC
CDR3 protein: CSVEDPGTGVGYTF

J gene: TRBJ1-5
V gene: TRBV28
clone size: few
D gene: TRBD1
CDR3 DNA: TGTGCCAGCAGCCCAGGGGACAGGGGGTCGTGGCAGCCCCAGCATTTT
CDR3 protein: CASSPGDRGSWQPQHF

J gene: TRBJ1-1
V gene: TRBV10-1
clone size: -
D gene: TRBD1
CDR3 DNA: TGCGCCAGCAGTGAGTCGACTAGGGGGCAGGGGGACACTGAAGCTTTCTTT
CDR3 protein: CASSESTRGQGDTEAFF

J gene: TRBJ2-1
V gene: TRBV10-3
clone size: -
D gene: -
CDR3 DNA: TGTGCCATCAGGGACACCTACAATGAGCAGTTCTTC
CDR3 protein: CAIRDTYNEQFF

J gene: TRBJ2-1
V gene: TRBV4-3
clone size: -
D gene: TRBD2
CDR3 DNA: TGCGCCAGCAGCCAAGTGAAAGGCGGGGGTGGCTACAATGAGCAGTTCTTC
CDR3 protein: CASSQVKGGGGYNEQFF

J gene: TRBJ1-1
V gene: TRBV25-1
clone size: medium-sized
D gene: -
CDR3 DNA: TGTGCCAGCACCCTTCCCGGGGGGAACACTGAAGCTTTCTTT
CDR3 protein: CASTLPGGNTEAFF